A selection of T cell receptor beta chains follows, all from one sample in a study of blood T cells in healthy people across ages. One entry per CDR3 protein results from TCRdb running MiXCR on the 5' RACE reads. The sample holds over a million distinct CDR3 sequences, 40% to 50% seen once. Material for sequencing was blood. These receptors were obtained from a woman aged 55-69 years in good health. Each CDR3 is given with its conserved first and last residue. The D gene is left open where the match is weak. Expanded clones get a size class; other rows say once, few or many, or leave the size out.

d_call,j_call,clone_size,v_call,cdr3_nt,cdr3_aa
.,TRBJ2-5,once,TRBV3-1,TGTGCCAGCAGCCAAGACGTGGGGGGGCCCCAGTACTTC,CASSQDVGGPQYF
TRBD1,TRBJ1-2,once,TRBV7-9,TGTGCCAGCAGCCCCGGCCGGGACAGCTATGGCTACACCTTC,CASSPGRDSYGYTF
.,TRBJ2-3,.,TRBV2,TGTGCCAGCAACCAACAATTAAACACAGATACGCAGTATTTT,CASNQQLNTDTQYF
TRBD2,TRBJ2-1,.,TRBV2,TGTGCCAGCAGTGATGGACTAGCGGGAGACATGAATGAGCAGTTCTTC,CASSDGLAGDMNEQFF
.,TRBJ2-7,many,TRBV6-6,TGTGCCAGCAGCGGAGTAGGGGCACCCCCACCCTACGAGCAGTACTTC,CASSGVGAPPPYEQYF
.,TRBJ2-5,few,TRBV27,TGTGCCAGCAGTTTGGGTCATTATCAAGAGACCCAGTACTTC,CASSLGHYQETQYF
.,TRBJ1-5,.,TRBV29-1,TGCAGCTGTGGGGAGAATAGCAATCAGCCCCAGCATTTT,CSCGENSNQPQHF
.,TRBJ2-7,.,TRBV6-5,TGTGCCAGCAGTTATAGTTTTAGTGGGGGGCACGAGCAGTACTTC,CASSYSFSGGHEQYF
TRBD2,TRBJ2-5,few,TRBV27,TGTGCCAGCAGTTTATACCGGGAGGGGGGCCAAGAGACCCAGTACTTC,CASSLYREGGQETQYF
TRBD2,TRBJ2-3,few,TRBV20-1,TGCAGTGCTTCATCGATGACAGCGGGAGGTCCCACAGATACGCAGTATTTT,CSASSMTAGGPTDTQYF
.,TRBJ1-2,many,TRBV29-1,TGCAGCGTTGGGGAACACGGAAATCGGGACTATGGCTACACCTTC,CSVGEHGNRDYGYTF
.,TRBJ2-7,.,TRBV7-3,TGTGCCAGCAGTACGGGGCAGGGGCCTTACAATGAGCAGTACTTC,CASSTGQGPYNEQYF
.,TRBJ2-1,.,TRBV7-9,TGTGTCAGCAGCTTAGCTAGTCCCTACAATGAGCAGTTCTTC,CVSSLASPYNEQFF
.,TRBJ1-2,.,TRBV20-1,TGCATTGCTCAACAAGGGTCCTATGGCTACACCTTC,CIAQQGSYGYTF
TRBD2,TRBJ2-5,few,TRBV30,TGTGCCTGGAGCGGACTAGCGGGATCTGGGACCCAGTACTTC,CAWSGLAGSGTQYF
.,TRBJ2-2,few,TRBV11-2,TGTGCCAGCAGCTTAGAAGGGGTGGTGTTTTTT,CASSLEGVVFF
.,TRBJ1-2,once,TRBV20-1,TGCAGTGCTCCAAAAAGCCCTATCGGAGGCTACACCTTC,CSAPKSPIGGYTF
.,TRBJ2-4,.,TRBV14,TGTGCCAGCAGCCAAGAATCCCGAACCAGGACCAAAAACATTCAGCACTTC,CASSQESRTRTKNIQHF
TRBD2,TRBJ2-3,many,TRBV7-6,TGTGCCAGCAGCCTTAGCGGGAGTGGATCTAGCACAGATACGCAGTATTTT,CASSLSGSGSSTDTQYF
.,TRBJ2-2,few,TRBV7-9,TGTGCCAGCAGCTTAGACGCGGGACCCACCGGGGAGCTGTTTTTT,CASSLDAGPTGELFF
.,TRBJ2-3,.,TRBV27,TGTGCCAGCAGTGCGAGTTTCGGGAGAGATACGCAGTATTTT,CASSASFGRDTQYF
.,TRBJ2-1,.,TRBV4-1,TGCGCCAGCAATTTTCGGGAGACCCAGTTCTTC,CASNFRETQFF
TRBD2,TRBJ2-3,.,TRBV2,TGTGCCATCCTAGCGGGAGGGCCGAGCACAGATACGCAGTATTTT,CAILAGGPSTDTQYF
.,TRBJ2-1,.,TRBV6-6,TGTGCCAGCAGTTACGGACAGACCTTGGATGAGCAGTTCTTC,CASSYGQTLDEQFF
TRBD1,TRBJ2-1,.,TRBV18,TGTGCCAGCTCAGTACAGGGGGCCTACAATGAGCAGTTCTTC,CASSVQGAYNEQFF
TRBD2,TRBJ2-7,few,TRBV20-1,TGCAGTGCACGCCTGGGGGGGAGCTCCTACGAGCAGTACTTC,CSARLGGSSYEQYF
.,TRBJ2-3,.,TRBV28,TGTGCCAGCAGTTTAAGTGGATTTAGCAATGCAGATACGCAGTATTTT,CASSLSGFSNADTQYF
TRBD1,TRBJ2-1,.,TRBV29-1,TGCAGCGCCGACAGGGTCAATGAGCAGTTCTTC,CSADRVNEQFF
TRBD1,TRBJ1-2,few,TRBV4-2,TGTGCCAGCAGCCAACTACAGGGGGCTCGGGACTATGGCTACACCTTC,CASSQLQGARDYGYTF
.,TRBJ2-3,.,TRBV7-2,TGTGCCAGCAGCTTTGCGGGATACACAGGTACGCAGTATTTT,CASSFAGYTGTQYF
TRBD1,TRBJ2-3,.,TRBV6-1,TGTGCCAGCAGCAAACAAGACAGGGCTAGGGCAGATACGCAGTATTTT,CASSKQDRARADTQYF
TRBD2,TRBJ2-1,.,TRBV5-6,TGTGCCAGCAGCTTAGAGCTAGCGGGGGGCAATGAGCAGTTCTTC,CASSLELAGGNEQFF
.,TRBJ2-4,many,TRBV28,TGTGCCAGCACCTCCCCCGGGGTGCGGGACATTCAGTACTTC,CASTSPGVRDIQYF
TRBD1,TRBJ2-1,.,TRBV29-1,TGCAGCGTTGTGGGGACAGGCACATCGTACAATGAGCAGTTCTTC,CSVVGTGTSYNEQFF
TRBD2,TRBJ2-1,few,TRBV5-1,TGCGCCAGCAGCATAGCGGGCGGTTACAATGAGCAGTTCTTC,CASSIAGGYNEQFF
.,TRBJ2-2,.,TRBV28,TGTGCCAGTACGGGCGTATCGAACACCGGGGAGCTGTTTTTT,CASTGVSNTGELFF
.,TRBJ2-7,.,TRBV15,TGTGCCACCAGCCGCCGAGGCGACTCCTACGAGCAGTACTTC,CATSRRGDSYEQYF
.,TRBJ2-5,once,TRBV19,TGTGCCAGTAGAGGCAGGGCTCAAGAGACCCAGTACTTC,CASRGRAQETQYF
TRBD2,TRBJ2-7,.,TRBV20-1,TGCAGTGCTAAGATTAGACTAGCGGGAATTTCCTACGAGCAGTACTTC,CSAKIRLAGISYEQYF
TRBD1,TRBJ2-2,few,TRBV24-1,TGTGCCACCAGTGCCCCGGGGACAGGGAGCGGGGAGCTGTTTTTT,CATSAPGTGSGELFF